The 10 T cell receptor beta chains below all came from one sample that was sequenced in a study of shared T cell receptors in the human thymus. Method: immunoSEQ multiplex PCR; TCRdb's copy keeps in-frame clones and lacks some. The sample lists 700,000 or so clones, roughly 85% occurring once. The sample also formed part of further work on human thymus T cells.

The sample comprised thymocytes. All receptors come from a girl in the first two years of life with a congenital heart defect.

This clone was observed once. The rearrangement links TRBV9 to TRBJ2-7, with 8 nucleotides matching TRBD2. Trimming cost V 4 bases and J 3 bases; bases outside gene matches: 9. From germline, CDR1 is SGDLS and CDR2 YYNGEE. CDR3 length: 15 residues. This CDR3 reads CASSQEGGLVYEQYF. For the CDR3, the DNA is TGTGCCAGCAGCCAGGAGGGGGGACTAGTCTACGAGCAGTACTTC. The full variable domain, rest sourced from reference TRBV9 and TRBJ2-7, is DSGVTQTPKHLITATGQRVTLRCSPRSGDLSVYWYQQSLDQGLQFLIQYYNGEERAKGNILERFSAQQFPDLHSELNLSSLELGDSALYFCASSQEGGLVYEQYFGPGTRLTVT.

V and J are TRBV2 and TRBJ1-3; TRBD1 aligns across 11 bases. The CDR3 runs to 18 residues. After removal of 8 bases from V and 0 bases from J, the junction contained 12 bases not matched to a gene. Germline loops: CDR1 SNHLY, CDR2 FYNNEI. CDR3 region: CASGTSLGTGGSGNTIYF. CDR3 DNA: TGTGCCAGCGGGACAAGCTTGGGGACAGGGGGCTCTGGAAACACCATATATTTT.

The chain carries TRBV29-1 and TRBJ2-5; 13 bases map to TRBD2. In germline, CDR1 is SQVTM, CDR2 ANQGSEA. V shed 6 bases and J 4 bases; nucleotides not matched to a gene: 2. The CDR3 contains 13 residues. CDR3 DNA sequence: TGCAGCGTCGGACTAGCGGGGGCAGAGACCCAGTACTTC. It specifies CSVGLAGAETQYF.

The rearrangement links TRBV7-6 to TRBJ1-1, with a possible D match to TRBD1 (5 bases). Germline V lookup: CDR1 SGHVS, CDR2 FNYEAQ. V shed 3 bases and J shed 3 bases, with 14 bases lying between them. The CDR3 loop spans 15 amino acids. In DNA form, the CDR3 reads TGTGCCAGCAGCTTCATCCGGGGGGGGGACACTGAAGCTTTCTTT. Translated: CASSFIRGGDTEAFF.

The rearrangement joins TRBV18 to TRBJ1-1; unclear D gene. The CDR3 loop spans 14 amino acids. In germline, CDR1 is KGHSH, CDR2 LQKENI. V gave up 3 bases and J gave up 1 base, with 9 bases separating them. The CDR3 reads CASSPFSANTEAFF. DNA for the CDR3: TGTGCCAGCTCACCCTTCAGTGCGAACACTGAAGCTTTCTTT.

This chain uses TRBV4-1 with TRBJ2-5, with 12 bases lining up with TRBD2. Germline trimming cut 3 bases from V and 5 bases from J; bases unmatched to any gene: 10. This CDR3 comprises 17 residues. From germline, CDR1 is MGHRA and CDR2 YSYEKL. CDR3 in amino acids: CASSQAELAGGVETQYF. The DNA for the CDR3 is TGCGCCAGCAGCCAGGCAGAACTAGCGGGGGGTGTGGAGACCCAGTACTTC.

This clone was observed a single time. The rearrangement uses TRBV2 and TRBJ2-5, with D perhaps TRBD1 (5 bases). There are 17 residues in the CDR3. The V gene lost 5 bases and the J gene lost 0 bases, with 19 bases spanning the gap. Germline CDR1 SNHLY, CDR2 FYNNEI. CDR3 sequence (DNA): TGTGCCAGCAGTCCCACACTGGGGCTAGTGAACCAAGAGACCCAGTACTTC. This codes for CASSPTLGLVNQETQYF. Drawing the rest from reference TRBV2 and TRBJ2-5, the complete variable domain is EPEVTQTPSHQVTQMGQEVILRCVPISNHLYFYWYRQILGQKVEFLVSFYNNEISEKSEIFDDQFSVERPDGSNFTLKIRSTKLEDSAMYFCASSPTLGLVNQETQYFGPGTRLLVL.

The chain carries TRBV6-5 and TRBJ1-2; D possibly corresponds to TRBD1 (6 bases). This CDR3 is built from 14 residues. V lost 7 bases, J lost 5 bases, and 17 bases lay in between. CDR1 and CDR2 from the germline V gene are MNHEY and SVGAGI. CDR3 in DNA: TGTGCCAGCACACAGGGCGGAAAGGGGTATGGCTACACCTTC. Protein sequence: CASTQGGKGYGYTF.

The V and J genes are TRBV7-2 and TRBJ1-5; 7 bases map to TRBD1. The CDR3 loop spans 15 amino acids. The V and J ends lost 3 bases and 7 bases, in that order; junction bases with no gene match: 9. Germline V gene data show CDR1 as SGHTA and CDR2 as FQGNSA. CDR3 loop: CASSFDRVRGQPQHF. The CDR3 nucleotides are TGTGCCAGCAGCTTCGACAGGGTAAGGGGCCAGCCCCAGCATTTT.

This chain connects TRBV11-2 to TRBJ1-2, with 8 bases that match TRBD1. This CDR3 is 17 amino acids long. CDR1 and CDR2 (germline): SGHAT, FQNNGV. The V segment lost 3 bases and the J segment 3 bases; nucleotides outside the gene matches: 12. The chain's CDR3 is CASSLGQEDQPYYGYTF. The CDR3 bases are TGTGCCAGCAGCTTGGGACAGGAGGACCAACCCTACTATGGCTACACCTTC.